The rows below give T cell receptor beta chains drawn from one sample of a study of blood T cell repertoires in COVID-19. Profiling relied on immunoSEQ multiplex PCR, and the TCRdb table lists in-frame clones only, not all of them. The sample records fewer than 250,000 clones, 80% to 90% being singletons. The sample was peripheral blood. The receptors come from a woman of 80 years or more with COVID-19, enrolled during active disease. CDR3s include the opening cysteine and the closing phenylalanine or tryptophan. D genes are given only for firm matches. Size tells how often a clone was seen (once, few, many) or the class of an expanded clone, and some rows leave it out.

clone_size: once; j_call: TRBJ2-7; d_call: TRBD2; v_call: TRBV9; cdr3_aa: CASSVGTSGGYEQYF; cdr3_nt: TGTGCCAGCAGCGTAGGGACTAGCGGGGGCTACGAGCAGTACTTC
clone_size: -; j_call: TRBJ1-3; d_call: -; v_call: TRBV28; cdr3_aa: CASSWGGGAGNTIYF; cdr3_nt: TGTGCCAGCAGTTGGGGGGGCGGGGCTGGAAACACCATATATTTT
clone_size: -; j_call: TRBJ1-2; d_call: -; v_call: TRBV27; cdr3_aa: CASSLRRNYGYTF; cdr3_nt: TGTGCCAGCAGTTTAAGGAGGAACTATGGCTACACCTTC
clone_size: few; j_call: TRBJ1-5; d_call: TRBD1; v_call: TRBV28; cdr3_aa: CASSAGQAHQPQHF; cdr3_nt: TGTGCCAGCAGTGCGGGACAGGCACATCAGCCCCAGCATTTT
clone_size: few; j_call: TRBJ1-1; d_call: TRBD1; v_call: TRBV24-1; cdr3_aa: CATSAPGTGPAFF; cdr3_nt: TGTGCCACCAGTGCCCCCGGGACAGGGCCAGCTTTCTTT
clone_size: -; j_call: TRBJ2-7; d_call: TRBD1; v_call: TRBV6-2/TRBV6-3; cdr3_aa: CASSSGTGTGEQYF; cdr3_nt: TGTGCCAGCAGTTCCGGGACAGGGACGGGGGAGCAGTACTTC
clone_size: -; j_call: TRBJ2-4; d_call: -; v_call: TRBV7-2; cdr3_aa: CASSLGTSLRDIQYF; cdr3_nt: TGTGCCAGCAGCTTAGGTACTAGCCTCCGGGACATTCAGTACTTC
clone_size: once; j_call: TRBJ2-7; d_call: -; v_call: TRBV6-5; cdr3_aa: CASSSPTLTAYEQYF; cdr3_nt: TGTGCCAGCAGTTCCCCCACCCTGACAGCTTACGAGCAGTACTTC
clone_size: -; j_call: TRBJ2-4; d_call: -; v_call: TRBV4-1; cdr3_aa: CASSQEAYKGVGPLAKNIQYF; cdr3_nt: TGCGCCAGCAGCCAAGAGGCGTACAAAGGAGTGGGTCCGCTAGCCAAAAACATTCAGTACTTC
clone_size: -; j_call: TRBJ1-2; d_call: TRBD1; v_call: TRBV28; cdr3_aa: CASSLRTGVYGYTF; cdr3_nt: TGTGCCAGCAGTCTAAGGACAGGAGTTTATGGCTACACCTTC
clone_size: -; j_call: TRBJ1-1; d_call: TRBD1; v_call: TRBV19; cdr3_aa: CASSIGFGQGARTHTEAFF; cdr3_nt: TGTGCCAGTAGTATAGGATTCGGACAGGGGGCGCGTACTCACACTGAAGCTTTCTTT
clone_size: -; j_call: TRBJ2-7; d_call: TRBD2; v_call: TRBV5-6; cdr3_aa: CASRETGGIVDEQYF; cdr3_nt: TGTGCCAGCCGGGAGACGGGGGGGATTGTGGACGAGCAGTACTTC
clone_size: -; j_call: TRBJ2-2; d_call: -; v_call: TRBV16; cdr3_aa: CASSQSAGITGELFF; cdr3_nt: TGTGCCAGCAGCCAATCGGCCGGGATCACCGGGGAGCTGTTTTTT
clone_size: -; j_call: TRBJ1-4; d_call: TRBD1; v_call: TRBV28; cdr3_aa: CASSFRQGVGKLFF; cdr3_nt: TGTGCCAGCAGTTTCCGACAGGGGGTTGGGAAACTGTTTTTT
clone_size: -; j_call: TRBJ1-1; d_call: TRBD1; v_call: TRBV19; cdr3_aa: CASSIGDRGTEAFF; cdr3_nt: TGTGCCAGTAGTATAGGGGACAGGGGAACTGAAGCTTTCTTT
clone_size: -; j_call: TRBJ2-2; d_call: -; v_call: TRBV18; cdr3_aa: CASSLITIVASGELFF; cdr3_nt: TGTGCCAGCTCACTTATTACGATCGTCGCGTCCGGGGAGCTGTTTTTT
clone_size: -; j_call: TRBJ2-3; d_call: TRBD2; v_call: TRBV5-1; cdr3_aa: CASSLPRRGGTDTQYF; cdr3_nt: TGCGCCAGCAGCTTACCCCGACGGGGGGGCACAGATACGCAGTATTTT
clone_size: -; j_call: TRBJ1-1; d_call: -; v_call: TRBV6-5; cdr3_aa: CASTERGWGNTEAFF; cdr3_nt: TGTGCCAGCACCGAAAGGGGGTGGGGGAACACTGAAGCTTTCTTT
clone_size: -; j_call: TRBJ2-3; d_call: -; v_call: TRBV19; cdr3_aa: CASSLQGDTQYF; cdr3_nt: TGTGCCAGTAGCCTGCAGGGAGATACGCAGTATTTT
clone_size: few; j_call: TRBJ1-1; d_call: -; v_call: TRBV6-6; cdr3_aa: CASSYSTGAEAFF; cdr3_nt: TGTGCCAGCAGTTACTCGACAGGAGCTGAAGCTTTCTTT
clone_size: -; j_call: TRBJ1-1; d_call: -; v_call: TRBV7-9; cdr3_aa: CASSSHKGDTEAFF; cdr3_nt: TGTGCCAGCAGCTCGCATAAGGGGGACACTGAAGCTTTCTTT
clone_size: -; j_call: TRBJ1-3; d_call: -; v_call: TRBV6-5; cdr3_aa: CASMLGGPGNTIYF; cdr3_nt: TGTGCCAGCATGTTGGGGGGGCCTGGAAACACCATATATTTT
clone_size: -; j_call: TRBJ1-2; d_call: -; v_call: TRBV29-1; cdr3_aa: CSVYTGIGYTF; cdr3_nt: TGCAGCGTATATACAGGGATCGGCTACACCTTC
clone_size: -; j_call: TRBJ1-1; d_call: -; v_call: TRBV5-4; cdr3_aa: CASSSEERKGRAFF; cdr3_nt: TGTGCCAGCAGCTCTGAGGAAAGGAAAGGTAGAGCTTTCTTT
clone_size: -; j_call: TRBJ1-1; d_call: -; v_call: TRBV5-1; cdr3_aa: CASSLGASEGTEAFF; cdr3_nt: TGCGCCAGCAGCCTGGGGGCATCCGAGGGCACTGAAGCTTTCTTT
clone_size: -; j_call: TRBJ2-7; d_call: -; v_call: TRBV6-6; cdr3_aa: CASSYGDTPYEQYF; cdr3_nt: TGTGCCAGCAGTTACGGGGACACCCCCTACGAGCAGTACTTC
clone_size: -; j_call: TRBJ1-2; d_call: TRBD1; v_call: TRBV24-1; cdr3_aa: CATSDPTGSDYGYTF; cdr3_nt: TGTGCCACCAGTGATCCGACAGGGTCGGACTATGGCTACACCTTC
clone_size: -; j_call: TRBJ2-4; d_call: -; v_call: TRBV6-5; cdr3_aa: CAISWTGDIQYF; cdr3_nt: TGTGCCATCAGCTGGACGGGGGACATTCAGTACTTC
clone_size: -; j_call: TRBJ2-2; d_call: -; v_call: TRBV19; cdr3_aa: CASSIAGATGELFF; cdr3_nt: TGTGCCAGTAGTATAGCAGGGGCAACCGGGGAGCTGTTTTTT
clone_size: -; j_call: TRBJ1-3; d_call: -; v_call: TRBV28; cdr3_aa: CASSRSGNSGNTIYF; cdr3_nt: TGTGCCAGCAGTCGTTCAGGGAACTCTGGAAACACCATATATTTT